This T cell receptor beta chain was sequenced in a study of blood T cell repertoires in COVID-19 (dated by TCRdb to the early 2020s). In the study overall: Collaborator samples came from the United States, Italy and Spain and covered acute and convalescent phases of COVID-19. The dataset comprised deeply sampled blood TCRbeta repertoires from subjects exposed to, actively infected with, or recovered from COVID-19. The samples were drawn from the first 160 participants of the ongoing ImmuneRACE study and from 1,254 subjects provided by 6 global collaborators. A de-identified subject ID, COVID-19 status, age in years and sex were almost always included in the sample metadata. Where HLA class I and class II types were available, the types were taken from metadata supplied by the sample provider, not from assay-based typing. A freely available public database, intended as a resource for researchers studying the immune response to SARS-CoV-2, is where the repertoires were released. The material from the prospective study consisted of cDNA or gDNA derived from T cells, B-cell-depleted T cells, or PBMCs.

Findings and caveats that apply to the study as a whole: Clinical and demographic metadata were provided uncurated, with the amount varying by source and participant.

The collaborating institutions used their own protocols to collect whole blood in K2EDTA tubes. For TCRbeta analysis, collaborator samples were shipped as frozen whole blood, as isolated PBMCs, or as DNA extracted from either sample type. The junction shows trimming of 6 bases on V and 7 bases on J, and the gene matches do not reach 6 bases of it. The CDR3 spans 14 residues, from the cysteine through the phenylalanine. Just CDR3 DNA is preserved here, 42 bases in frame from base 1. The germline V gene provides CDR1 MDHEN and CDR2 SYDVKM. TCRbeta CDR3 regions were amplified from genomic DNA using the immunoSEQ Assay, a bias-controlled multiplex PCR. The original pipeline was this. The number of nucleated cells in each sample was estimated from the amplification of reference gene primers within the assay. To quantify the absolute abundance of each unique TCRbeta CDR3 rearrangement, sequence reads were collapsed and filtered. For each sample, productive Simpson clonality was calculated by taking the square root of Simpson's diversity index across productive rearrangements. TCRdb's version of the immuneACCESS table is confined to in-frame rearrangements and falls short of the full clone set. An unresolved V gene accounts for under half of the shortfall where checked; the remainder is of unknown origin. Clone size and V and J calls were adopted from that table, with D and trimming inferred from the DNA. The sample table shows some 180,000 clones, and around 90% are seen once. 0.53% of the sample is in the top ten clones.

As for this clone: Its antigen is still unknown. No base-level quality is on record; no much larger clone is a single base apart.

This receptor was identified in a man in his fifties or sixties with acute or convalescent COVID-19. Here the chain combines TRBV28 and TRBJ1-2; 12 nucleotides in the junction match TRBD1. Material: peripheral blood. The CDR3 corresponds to CASRPPGQGAGYTF. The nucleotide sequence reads TGTGCCAGCAGACCTCCGGGACAGGGGGCTGGCTACACCTTC.